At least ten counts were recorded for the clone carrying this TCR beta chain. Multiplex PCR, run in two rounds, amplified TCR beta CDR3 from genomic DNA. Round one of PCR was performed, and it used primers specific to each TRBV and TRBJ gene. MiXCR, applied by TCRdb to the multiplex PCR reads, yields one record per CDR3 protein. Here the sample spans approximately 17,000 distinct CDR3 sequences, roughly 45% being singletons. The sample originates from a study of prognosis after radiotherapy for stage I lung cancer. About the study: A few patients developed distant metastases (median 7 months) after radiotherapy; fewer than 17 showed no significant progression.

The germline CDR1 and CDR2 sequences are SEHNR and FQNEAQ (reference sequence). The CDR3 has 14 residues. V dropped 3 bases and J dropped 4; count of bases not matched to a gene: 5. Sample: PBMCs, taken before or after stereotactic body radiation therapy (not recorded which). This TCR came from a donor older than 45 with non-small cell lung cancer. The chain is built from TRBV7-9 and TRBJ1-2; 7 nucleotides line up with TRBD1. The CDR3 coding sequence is TGTGCCAGCAGCTTTGGAGGGGGCCCCTATGGCTACACCTTC. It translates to CASSFGGGPYGYTF.